Shown below are 32 T cell receptor beta chains from a single sample sequenced in a study of beta chain features in type 1 diabetes (dated by TCRdb to 2017 to 2018). Receptor amplification or capture employed the immunoSEQ multiplex PCR assay. The High Capacity cDNA Reverse Transcription Kit was used to reverse transcribe all of the isolated RNA, meaning that expressed TCRB transcripts were what got sequenced. What TCRdb holds here is the immuneACCESS table cut down to in-frame rearrangements. Part of the clones is not present; checked against another copy, under half of the missing clones reflect an unresolved V gene, and the others are unexplained. Within this sample are under 450,000 clones, with roughly 16% of them counted one time only. The ten top clones hold more than 0.015% of the sample. Sequencing was done on a sample of naive CD4+ T cells from blood. The meaning of the sample's cell subset or site label: true naive CD4+ T cells. These receptors were collected from a woman younger than 30 in good health.

This clone appeared a few times. This chain joins TRBV6-1 and TRBJ2-1; the match to TRBD2 covers 10 bases. J lost 9 bases, V lost 2 bases, and 10 bases had no gene match. CDR3 length: 16 residues. The V gene's germline CDR1 is MNHNS and CDR2 SASEGT. This CDR3 is CASSERLAGVMVEQFF. CDR3 nucleotides: TGTGCCAGCAGTGAACGACTAGCGGGTGTTATGGTTGAGCAGTTCTTC.

This clone was detected a few times. J is TRBJ2-7 and V is TRBV13; 8 bases line up with TRBD1. There are 14 residues in the CDR3. Germline V lookup: CDR1 PRHDT, CDR2 FYEKMQ (reference sequence). V was clipped by 3 bases and J by 6 bases; unmatched bases: 7. The CDR3 protein is CASSFPGQETEQYF. As DNA, the CDR3 is TGTGCCAGCAGCTTCCCGGGACAGGAAACCGAGCAGTACTTC.

Only a few counts were recorded for this clone. The V and J genes are TRBV15 and TRBJ2-3, with a possible D match to TRBD1 (5 bases). There are 16 residues in the CDR3. Germline V gene lookup returns CDR1 LNHNV and CDR2 YYDKDF (reference sequence). Trimming removed 9 bases at V and 0 bases at J, with 19 bases between. CDR3 residues: CATGTPMTDSTDTQYF. Here the CDR3 DNA reads TGTGCCACAGGAACCCCGATGACAGATAGCACAGATACGCAGTATTTT.

This clone has more than one count but fewer than ten. The chain carries TRBV7-9 and TRBJ1-5; 9 bases agree with TRBD1. V lost 5 bases, J lost 3 bases, and 8 bases stayed unmatched. The CDR3 sequence is 16 residues long. Germline CDR1 and CDR2: SEHNR and FQNEAQ (reference sequence). DNA for the CDR3: TGTGCCAGCAGCACAGGACAGGGGCCCCCCAATCAGCCCCAGCATTTT. Its translation: CASSTGQGPPNQPQHF.

The rearrangement joins TRBV6-5 to TRBJ1-1, with TRBD1 as a possible D gene (6 bases). V was trimmed by 4 bases and J by 1 base, leaving 7 bases between them. Germline assignment: CDR1 MNHEY and CDR2 SVGAGI. The CDR3 runs 13 residues. CDR3 in amino acids: CASSSQGNTEAFF. The CDR3 bases are TGTGCCAGCAGTTCACAGGGGAACACTGAAGCTTTCTTT.

This clone occurred a few times. V and J are TRBV19 and TRBJ1-1; D is ambiguous. This CDR3 has 15 residues. Germline V gene sequence: CDR1 LNHDA, CDR2 SQIVND (reference sequence). Deletions cut 10 bases from V and 0 bases from J, with 18 bases between. The CDR3 loop is CATKVGSPMNTEAFF. CDR3 DNA sequence: TGTGCCACTAAGGTCGGGTCTCCAATGAACACTGAAGCTTTCTTT. Drawing the rest from reference TRBV19 and TRBJ1-1, the complete variable domain is DGGITQSPKYLFRKEGQNVTLSCEQNLNHDAMYWYRQDPGQGLRLIYYSQIVNDFQKGDIAEGYSVSREKKESFPLTVTSAQKNPTAFYLCATKVGSPMNTEAFFGQGTRLTVV.

This clone was seen only a few times. The genes are TRBV13 and TRBJ2-1; D remains ambiguous. With 7 bases removed from V and 7 bases from J, the gap between germline ends came to 17 bases. Germline V CDR1 and CDR2: PRHDT, FYEKMQ (reference sequence). The CDR3 length is 14 residues. The CDR3 DNA reads TGTGCCAGCAACTCCCGCCTTGACTTTAATGAGCAGTTCTTC. Its protein is CASNSRLDFNEQFF.

This clone was seen only a few times. V and J are TRBV28 and TRBJ2-1, with D unresolved. Germline V gene data show CDR1 as MDHEN and CDR2 as SYDVKM. CDR3 size: 12 residues. The ends were cut back, 6 bases at V and 12 bases at J, with 15 bases in the middle. The CDR3 nucleotides read TGTGCCAGCAGCTCCCCCCTGCGAGTGCAGTTCTTC. It translates to CASSSPLRVQFF.

This clone was observed a few times. The V call is TRBV20-1, the J call TRBJ2-1; D may be TRBD1 (6 bases). The V end was cut by 6 bases, the J end by 7 bases, with 10 bases between. The CDR3 is 11 residues long. Germline lookup yields CDR1 DFQATT and CDR2 SNEGSKA (reference sequence). Here the CDR3 DNA reads TGCAGTGCAGGACAGTGGAATGAGCAGTTCTTC. Translated, it gives CSAGQWNEQFF.

This clone was seen more than once but under ten times. The chain couples TRBV6-1 to TRBJ2-3; 9 nucleotides match TRBD2. This CDR3 has 15 amino acids. Per the germline V gene, CDR1 is MNHNS and CDR2 is SASEGT. Trimming at V came to 4 bases and at J to 7 bases, leaving 9 bases not matched to a gene. CDR3: CASSADSGSEYTQYF. CDR3 coding DNA: TGTGCCAGCAGTGCGGATAGCGGGAGTGAATATACGCAGTATTTT.

The gene calls are TRBV30 and TRBJ1-5, with D possibly TRBD1 on 6 matching bases. Trimming pared 3 bases from V and 3 bases from J, leaving 18 bases between. CDR3 length equals 16 residues. Germline V gives CDR1 GTSNPN, CDR2 SVGIG (reference sequence). As DNA, the CDR3 is TGTGCCTGGAGCAGGGGCCGCGACAGCCTCAATCAGCCCCAGCATTTT. Protein: CAWSRGRDSLNQPQHF.

This clone was found a few times. The chain links TRBV4-2 to TRBJ2-7; the D gene is possibly TRBD2 (7 bases). The CDR3 is 13 amino acids. Germline V CDR1 and CDR2: LGHNA, YNFKEQ. The germline V and J ends were trimmed by 8 bases and 2 bases, with 13 bases remaining between them. CDR3: CASRGAGTYEQYF. The CDR3 nucleotides are TGTGCCAGCCGGGGGGCGGGAACCTACGAGCAGTACTTC.

This clone was detected a few times. The chain couples TRBV4-2 to TRBJ2-1, with 7 bases aligning to TRBD2. Germline V gives CDR1 LGHNA, CDR2 YNFKEQ. The CDR3 sequence is 14 residues long. With 2 bases clipped from V and 6 bases from J, the junction kept 4 bases outside the gene matches. The DNA of the CDR3 is TGTGCCAGCAGCCAACGGGAGGAGGCCAATGAGCAGTTCTTC. Translating gives CASSQREEANEQFF.

The V and J genes are TRBV5-6 and TRBJ1-4, with 9 nucleotides matching TRBD1. J gave up 7 bases and V 2 bases, and 9 bases lay outside the gene matches. Germline lookup yields CDR1 SGHDT and CDR2 YYEEEE. The length of the CDR3 is 16 residues. Written as DNA, the CDR3 is TGTGCCAGCAGCTTTACCTGGGACAGGGTCGGTGAAAAACTGTTTTTT. It codes for CASSFTWDRVGEKLFF. Looking up the rest from reference TRBV5-6 and TRBJ1-4 gives the full variable domain: DAGVTQSPTHLIKTRGQQVTLRCSPKSGHDTVSWYQQALGQGPQFIFQYYEEEERQRGNFPDRFSGHQFPNYSSELNVNALLLGDSALYLCASSFTWDRVGEKLFFGSGTQLSVL.

This clone was counted between two and nine times. One junction end disagrees with the germline gene, perhaps due to a read error. This rearrangement joins TRBV14 to TRBJ2-1, with D uncertain. This CDR3 has 14 residues. From germline, CDR1 is SGHDN and CDR2 FVKESK. CDR3 sequence (DNA): TGTGCCAGCAGCCAAGATCTCTCCCACAATGAGCAGTTCTTC. This translates into CASSQDLSHNEQFF.

The gene calls are TRBV19 and TRBJ1-1, with 7 nucleotides matching TRBD1. CDR3 length: 14 residues. The germline CDR1 and CDR2 sequences are LNHDA and SQIVND (reference sequence). The V and J ends lost 3 bases and 2 bases, in that order; junction bases with no gene match: 3. Here the CDR3 DNA reads TGTGCCAGTAGTATGAGACAGGGAAACACTGAAGCTTTCTTT. As protein: CASSMRQGNTEAFF.

The table lists this clone with a few counts. This sequence joins TRBV28 and TRBJ2-3; TRBD2 matches at 13 bases. V shed 4 bases, J shed 4 bases, and the junction held 17 bases outside the gene matches. The germline V gene encodes CDR1 MDHEN and CDR2 SYDVKM. This CDR3 contains 20 residues. CDR3 bases: TGTGCCAGCAGTTCGTCCCGGACTAGCGGGAGAAGAATCCGGGCAGATACGCAGTATTTT. Amino acid sequence: CASSSSRTSGRRIRADTQYF.

The chain carries TRBV4-3 and TRBJ1-3, with TRBD1 identical over 7 bases. Unmatched junction bases numbered 2, after V lost 1 base and J lost 2 bases. The CDR3 is made up of 15 amino acids. Germline lookup yields CDR1 LGHNA and CDR2 YSLEER. The DNA for the CDR3 is TGCGCCAGCAGCCAAGGGACAGGTCCTGGAAACACCATATATTTT. Protein sequence: CASSQGTGPGNTIYF.

This clone was observed a few times. The genes are TRBV5-4 and TRBJ1-2, with TRBD1 identical over 8 bases. The germline gives CDR1 SGHNT, CDR2 YYREEE (reference sequence). V dropped 0 bases and J dropped 7; count of bases not matched to a gene: 8. This CDR3 is built from 15 residues. CDR3 amino acids: CASSLEWQGAVGYTF. CDR3 sequence (DNA): TGTGCCAGCAGCTTGGAATGGCAGGGGGCGGTTGGCTACACCTTC.

This clone was recorded a few times. This sequence joins TRBV4-1 and TRBJ2-7; D gene ambiguous. Trimming took 0 bases from V and 3 from J, leaving 9 bases between them. From germline, CDR1 is MGHRA and CDR2 YSYEKL. The CDR3 contains 14 residues. The CDR3 region has the DNA TGCGCCAGCAGCCAAGATCATACACACTACGAGCAGTACTTC. This gives the protein CASSQDHTHYEQYF.

This clone showed up just once. V gene TRBV11-3 combines with J gene TRBJ2-1; 10 bases are shared with TRBD2. The V segment lost 6 bases and the J segment 4 bases; nucleotides outside the gene matches: 9. CDR3 length: 16 amino acids. Germline V lookup: CDR1 SGHNT, CDR2 YENEEA. The CDR3 sequence is CASSPTSGKRYNEQFF. Here the CDR3 DNA reads TGTGCCAGCAGTCCTACTAGCGGGAAACGGTACAATGAGCAGTTCTTC.

The rearrangement joins TRBV18 to TRBJ2-1; 7 bases align to TRBD1. This CDR3 comprises 12 residues. Germline V gene lookup returns CDR1 KGHSH and CDR2 LQKENI. V lost 6 bases and J lost 7; bases outside the gene matches: 3. The CDR3 coding sequence is TGTGCCAGCTCCCCGACAGGGAATGAGCAGTTCTTC. This codes for CASSPTGNEQFF.

The chain employs TRBV15 and TRBJ2-3; the match to TRBD1 covers 7 bases. The CDR3 is made up of 14 amino acids. The V gene end was trimmed by 1 base and the J gene end by 6 bases; junction bases not matched to a gene: 4. Germline-derived CDR1 and CDR2 are LNHNV and YYDKDF (reference sequence). Written as DNA, the CDR3 is TGTGCCACCAGCAGAGGACAGGGAAGCGATACGCAGTATTTT. The encoded protein is CATSRGQGSDTQYF.

This clone was detected a few times. The chain recombines TRBV7-2 with TRBJ2-6; no firm D call. The germline V gene has CDR1 SGHTA and CDR2 FQGNSA. This CDR3 region has 16 residues. V gave up 10 bases and J gave up 1 base, with 17 bases separating them. The CDR3 bases are TGTGCCATCAATCCGGGTTCCCCTTCTGGGGCCAACGTCCTGACTTTC. Amino acid sequence: CAINPGSPSGANVLTF.

The CDR3 protein is CASSPSLLPGFF. CDR3 DNA sequence: TGTGCCAGCAGTCCTTCACTACTACCGGGGTTCTTC. V is TRBV28 and J is TRBJ2-1; D unresolved. The CDR3 has 12 residues. The germline V gene has CDR1 MDHEN and CDR2 SYDVKM. With 5 bases removed from V and 15 bases from J, the gap between germline ends came to 17 bases.

This clone showed up just a few times. This CDR3 is also generated by other DNA sequences in the sample. The rearrangement joins TRBV2 to TRBJ2-1; maybe TRBD2 (5 bases). Per germline, CDR1 SNHLY and CDR2 FYNNEI. The CDR3 is 13 amino acids. V lost 7 bases and J lost 4, with 11 bases in between. CDR3 loop: CASTRGIYNEQFF. CDR3 coding DNA: TGTGCCAGCACCCGGGGAATTTACAATGAGCAGTTCTTC. The variable domain in full, completed from reference TRBV2 and TRBJ2-1, reads EPEVTQTPSHQVTQMGQEVILRCVPISNHLYFYWYRQILGQKVEFLVSFYNNEISEKSEIFDDQFSVERPDGSNFTLKIRSTKLEDSAMYFCASTRGIYNEQFFGPGTRLTVL.

The table lists this clone with a few counts. The rearrangement links TRBV11-2 to TRBJ1-5; D perhaps matches TRBD1 (6 bases). Trimming pared 3 bases from V and 12 bases from J, leaving 12 bases between. There are 12 residues in the CDR3. Per the germline V gene, CDR1 is SGHAT and CDR2 is FQNNGV. DNA of the CDR3: TGTGCCAGCAGCTTTAACGGGGGGCGCCAGCATTTT. Translated: CASSFNGGRQHF.

This clone was observed a handful of times. The V and J genes are TRBV6-5 and TRBJ2-1; D might be TRBD2 (5 bases). Trimming shortened V by 5 bases and J by 2 bases, and 10 bases separated the two germline ends. This CDR3 is built from 14 residues. In germline, CDR1 is MNHEY, CDR2 SVGAGI. The CDR3 spells CASSKAETYNEQFF. For the CDR3, the DNA is TGTGCCAGCAGTAAAGCGGAGACCTACAATGAGCAGTTCTTC.

This clone occurred a few times. The rearrangement links TRBV9 to TRBJ2-5; possible D gene TRBD2, 5 bases. Germline assignment: CDR1 SGDLS and CDR2 YYNGEE. The CDR3 loop spans 16 amino acids. The V end was cut by 2 bases, the J end by 2 bases, with 16 bases between. The CDR3 DNA reads as TGTGCCAGCAGCGTTACGGCGGGCCAGAAGCAAGAGACCCAGTACTTC. Amino acids: CASSVTAGQKQETQYF.

The CDR3 nucleotides are TGTGCCAGCAGCATTAGCGGGAGTCTGGACGAGCAGTACTTC. Its protein product is CASSISGSLDEQYF. This chain connects TRBV7-9 to TRBJ2-7, with 9 bases matching TRBD2. CDR3 length equals 14 residues. V dropped 5 bases and J dropped 5; count of bases not matched to a gene: 7. Germline CDR1 reads SEHNR; CDR2 reads FQNEAQ (reference sequence).

The chain has TRBV19 and TRBJ2-7; a weak D match, TRBD1 (6 bases). Germline V gene lookup returns CDR1 LNHDA and CDR2 SQIVND (reference sequence). With 4 bases removed from V and 6 bases from J, the gap between germline ends came to 16 bases. CDR3 length equals 14 residues. CDR3 sequence reads: CASSTQGASREQYF. The CDR3 nucleotides read TGTGCCAGTAGTACACAGGGTGCTTCGCGCGAGCAGTACTTC.

This chain uses TRBV30 with TRBJ2-1, with D tentatively TRBD1 (7 bases). Trimming shortened V by 0 bases and J by 10 bases, and 13 bases separated the two germline ends. This CDR3 contains 13 residues. In germline, CDR1 is GTSNPN, CDR2 SVGIG (reference sequence). CDR3: CAWSVEGAGEQFF. CDR3 DNA sequence: TGTGCCTGGAGTGTGGAGGGGGCCGGGGAGCAGTTCTTC.